What follows are 20 T cell receptor beta chains derived from one specimen sequenced in a study of blood T cell repertoires in COVID-19. Assay: immunoSEQ multiplex PCR; the TCRdb copy retains only in-frame clones and omits some. The sample lists approximately 220,000 clones; 75% to 90% were seen once. Sequenced input: peripheral blood. The receptor source for this set is a man aged 35-49 years with acute or convalescent COVID-19.

The chain is built from TRBV10-2 and TRBJ1-2; D gene uncertain. The germline V gene encodes CDR1 WSHSY and CDR2 SAAADI. The CDR3 is 14 amino acids. V was shortened by 8 bases and J by 0 bases, with 13 bases between the two germline ends. DNA for the CDR3: TGCGCCAGCGCGGACGGGAGAGCTAACTATGGCTACACCTTC. Translation: CASADGRANYGYTF.

V and J are TRBV18 and TRBJ2-5, with a weak D call TRBD1 (6 bases). Germline CDR1 KGHSH, CDR2 LQKENI. The length of the CDR3 is 14 residues. Trimming cost V 4 bases and J 2 bases, with 11 bases left between them. This CDR3 reads CASSRNRAQETQYF. As DNA, the CDR3 is TGTGCCAGCTCACGGAACAGGGCACAAGAGACCCAGTACTTC. Full variable domain (rest looked up from reference TRBV18 and TRBJ2-5): NAGVMQNPRHLVRRRGQEARLRCSPMKGHSHVYWYRQLPEEGLKFMVYLQKENIIDESGMPKERFSAEFPKEGPSILRIQQVVRGDSAAYFCASSRNRAQETQYFGPGTRLLVL.

This clone was picked up one time. V usage is TRBV7-2 and J usage is TRBJ1-6, with unresolved D. The V gene's germline CDR1 is SGHTA and CDR2 FQGNSA. V was cut by 2 bases and J by 10 bases, with 15 bases left in between. CDR3 length: 15 residues. CDR3 sequence: CASSLSIRGGSPLHF. In DNA, the CDR3 is TGTGCCAGCAGCTTATCGATTCGAGGAGGCTCACCCCTCCACTTT.

The chain employs TRBV7-8 and TRBJ1-2; D unresolved. CDR1 and CDR2 (germline): SGHVS, FQNEAQ. The CDR3 sequence is 13 residues long. V was cut by 1 base and J by 8 bases, with 11 bases left in between. CDR3 nucleotides: TGTGCCAGCAGCTTAGTGGAGAGAGGAGGCTACACCTTC. This gives the protein CASSLVERGGYTF.

J is TRBJ2-1 and V is TRBV5-1, with 8 bases that match TRBD2. From germline, CDR1 is SGHRS and CDR2 YFSETQ. The trim removed 0 bases at V and 6 bases at J, leaving 5 bases unmatched. This CDR3 has 15 amino acids. In nucleotides, the CDR3 is TGCGCCAGCAGCTTGGCGGTCGGGGGGGTCAATGAGCAGTTCTTC. Translation gives CASSLAVGGVNEQFF.

This chain joins TRBV19 and TRBJ1-2; D call uncertain. The V gene lost 5 bases and the J gene lost 4 bases, with 14 bases spanning the gap. The CDR3 consists of 14 residues. Germline CDR1 LNHDA, CDR2 SQIVND (reference sequence). This chain's CDR3 is CASSRRESRYGYTF. The CDR3 DNA follows: TGTGCCAGTAGTCGCCGGGAGAGCCGCTATGGCTACACCTTC.

The chain joins TRBV27 to TRBJ2-7, with 7 bases identical to TRBD1. V dropped 5 bases and J dropped 3; count of bases not matched to a gene: 16. From germline, CDR1 is MNHEY and CDR2 SMNVEV (reference sequence). The length of the CDR3 is 17 residues. CDR3 sequence: CASSPVDRAVRDYEQYF. In nucleotides, the CDR3 is TGTGCCAGCAGTCCCGTCGACAGGGCGGTGAGGGACTACGAGCAGTACTTC.

CDR3 sequence (DNA): TGTGCCACCAGCTCCACCGGACAGGGAATGAAGGGGGGCTACACCTTC. This encodes CATSSTGQGMKGGYTF. The chain employs TRBV15 and TRBJ1-2, with 8 bases aligning to TRBD1. Germline values: CDR1 LNHNV, CDR2 YYDKDF (reference sequence). The ends lost 5 bases at V and 8 bases at J; junction bases unmatched: 16. This CDR3 is 16 amino acids long.

This sequence joins TRBV7-9 and TRBJ2-2; 8 positions match TRBD2. CDR1 and CDR2 (germline): SEHNR, FQNEAQ (reference sequence). The trim removed 5 bases at V and 4 bases at J, leaving 12 bases unmatched. The CDR3 is made up of 17 amino acids. The CDR3 sequence is CASSRLLAEASTGELFF. The DNA for the CDR3 is TGTGCCAGCAGCCGATTACTAGCGGAGGCGAGCACCGGGGAGCTGTTTTTT.

The V call is TRBV25-1, the J call TRBJ1-1; D gene ambiguous. Looked up from germline, CDR1 is MGHDK and CDR2 is SYGVNS. With 7 bases removed from V and 0 bases from J, the gap between germline ends came to 21 bases. This CDR3 is 17 amino acids long. The CDR3 nucleotides read TGTGCCAGCACCCCCCCCGGGAGCGGAATCATGAACACTGAAGCTTTCTTT. Translated: CASTPPGSGIMNTEAFF.

V and J are TRBV6-1 and TRBJ1-3, with D uncertain. With 2 bases removed from V and 2 bases from J, the gap between germline ends came to 10 bases. This CDR3 contains 15 residues. CDR1 and CDR2 from the germline V gene are MNHNS and SASEGT. The CDR3 reads CASSEYGLAGNTIYF. The CDR3 region has the DNA TGTGCCAGCAGTGAATACGGTTTGGCTGGAAACACCATATATTTT.

There are a few counts of this clone. This sequence joins TRBV27 and TRBJ2-1, with 7 bases identical to TRBD1. V dropped 3 bases and J dropped 7; count of bases not matched to a gene: 9. The CDR3 consists of 15 residues. The germline V gene has CDR1 MNHEY and CDR2 SMNVEV (reference sequence). CDR3 sequence: CASSLTGTERNEQFF. CDR3 coding DNA: TGTGCCAGCAGTTTGACCGGGACAGAGAGGAATGAGCAGTTCTTC.

The J gene is TRBJ2-2, the V gene TRBV14, with D possibly TRBD1 on 6 matching bases. V shed 2 bases and J shed 8 bases, with 21 bases lying between them. The germline CDR1 and CDR2 sequences are SGHDN and FVKESK. The CDR3 runs to 17 residues. The CDR3 DNA sequence: TGTGCCAGCAGCCAAAGATTCAGGGGTCGGCAAGAGGGGGAGCTGTTTTTT. Amino acids: CASSQRFRGRQEGELFF.

This clone was seen only a few times. The DNA for the CDR3 is TGTGCCAGCAGCCTGGACAGGGAAGGAAACACCATATATTTT. Amino acids: CASSLDREGNTIYF. This chain connects TRBV7-9 to TRBJ1-3, with 8 bases matching TRBD1. Germline lookup yields CDR1 SEHNR and CDR2 FQNEAQ (reference sequence). J was trimmed by 4 bases and V by 5 bases; bases with no gene match: 4. This CDR3 region has 14 residues. Full variable domain (outside the CDR3, taken from reference TRBV7-9 and TRBJ1-3): DTGVSQNPRHKITKRGQNVTFRCDPISEHNRLYWYRQTLGQGPEFLTYFQNEAQLEKSRLLSDRFSAERPKGSFSTLEIQRTEQGDSAMYLCASSLDREGNTIYFGEGSWLTVV.

This clone was seen only once. This sequence joins TRBV7-8 and TRBJ1-2; 9 bases align to TRBD1. The CDR3 is 15 residues long. V shed 1 base and J 5 bases; nucleotides not matched to a gene: 5. Germline-derived CDR1 and CDR2 are SGHVS and FQNEAQ. CDR3 nucleotides: TGTGCCAGCAGCTTAGGGGACAGGGTGGGGTATGGCTACACCTTC. It encodes CASSLGDRVGYGYTF.

The chain is built from TRBV7-2 and TRBJ1-4; D may be TRBD1 (5 bases). The CDR3 length is 15 residues. Trimming took off 2 bases at V and 4 bases at J, with 11 bases between the two ends. CDR1 SGHTA and CDR2 FQGNSA come from the germline V gene. The CDR3 protein is CASSLSGVYNEKLFF. For the CDR3, the DNA is TGTGCCAGCAGCTTATCGGGGGTGTATAATGAAAAACTGTTTTTT.

This chain connects TRBV2 to TRBJ2-2; D remains ambiguous. The CDR3 contains 13 residues. CDR1 is SNHLY, CDR2 FYNNEI, per germline. V gave up 5 bases and J gave up 7 bases, with 11 bases separating them. The CDR3 is CASSLRQIGELFF. Written as DNA, the CDR3 is TGTGCCAGCAGTCTTCGACAAATCGGGGAGCTGTTTTTT.

The J gene is TRBJ2-7, the V gene TRBV19; D is ambiguous. The CDR3 spans 15 residues. In germline, CDR1 is LNHDA, CDR2 SQIVND (reference sequence). Between the trimmed V and J ends, which lost 6 bases and 1 base, there was a span of 16 bases. The CDR3 DNA reads TGTGCCAGTAGCCCCACTCCCTACAGATCCTACGAGCAGTACTTC. Encoded protein: CASSPTPYRSYEQYF.

The J gene is TRBJ1-5, the V gene TRBV6-5; D might be TRBD1 (6 bases). Between the trimmed V and J ends, which lost 6 bases and 4 bases, there was a span of 13 bases. CDR3 size: 14 residues. Per germline, CDR1 MNHEY and CDR2 SVGAGI. CDR3 loop: CASRSQGANQPQHF. CDR3 in DNA: TGTGCCAGCAGGTCACAGGGTGCAAATCAGCCCCAGCATTTT.

V is TRBV7-6 and J is TRBJ1-4; D not certain. CDR3 length equals 14 residues. Between the trimmed V and J ends, which lost 4 bases and 8 bases, there was a span of 14 bases. Germline-derived CDR1 and CDR2 are SGHVS and FNYEAQ. The CDR3 loop reads CASSSPGAGEKLFF. CDR3 DNA sequence: TGTGCCAGCAGCTCGCCGGGTGCGGGAGAAAAACTGTTTTTT.